The clone carrying this T cell receptor (beta chain) was counted ten times or more. The library was built from roughly 400 ng RNA with molecular barcoded adaptors for alpha/delta and beta/gamma chains. TCRdb re-analysed the reads in MiXCR, keeping a single row per CDR3 protein. Of around 60,000 distinct CDR3 sequences detected, about a fifth appear once; the ten largest clones hold over 12%. The CDR3 runs to 16 residues. CDR1 KGHSH and CDR2 LQKENI come from the germline V gene. Losses at the gene ends were 6 bases for V and 6 bases for J; bases not matched to a gene: 11. This entry belongs to a study of read filtering for tumor transcriptome and immune sequencing. About the research overall: The cohort had over 16 men and some 13 women aged about 45 to 80, mean about 66 years.

The origin of this receptor is a donor at least 40 years old with multiple myeloma. The gene calls are TRBV18 and TRBJ2-1; TRBD1 matches 10 bases. The sample comprised a population of CD138-negative cells sorted from bone marrow. CDR3 DNA sequence: TGTGCCAGCTCCCGTCCGGGGACAGGGGATTCCAATGAGCAGTTCTTC. This gives the protein CASSRPGTGDSNEQFF.